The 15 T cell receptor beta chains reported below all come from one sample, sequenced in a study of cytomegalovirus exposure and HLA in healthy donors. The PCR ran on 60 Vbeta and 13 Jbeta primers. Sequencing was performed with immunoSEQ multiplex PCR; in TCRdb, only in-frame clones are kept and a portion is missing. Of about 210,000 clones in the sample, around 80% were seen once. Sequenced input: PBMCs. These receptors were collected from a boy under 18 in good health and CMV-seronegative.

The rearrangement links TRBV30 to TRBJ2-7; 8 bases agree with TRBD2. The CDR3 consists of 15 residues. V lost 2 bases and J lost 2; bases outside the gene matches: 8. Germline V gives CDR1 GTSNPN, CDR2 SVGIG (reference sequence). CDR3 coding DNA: TGTGCCTGGAGTCCGCTACTAGCGGTGACCTACGAGCAGTACTTC. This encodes CAWSPLLAVTYEQYF.

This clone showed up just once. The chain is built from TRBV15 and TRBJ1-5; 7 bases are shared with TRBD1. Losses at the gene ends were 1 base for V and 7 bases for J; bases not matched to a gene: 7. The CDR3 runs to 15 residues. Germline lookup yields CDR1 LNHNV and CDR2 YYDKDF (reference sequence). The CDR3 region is CATSRATGERQPQHF. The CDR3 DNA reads TGTGCCACCAGCAGAGCAACAGGGGAGAGACAGCCCCAGCATTTT.

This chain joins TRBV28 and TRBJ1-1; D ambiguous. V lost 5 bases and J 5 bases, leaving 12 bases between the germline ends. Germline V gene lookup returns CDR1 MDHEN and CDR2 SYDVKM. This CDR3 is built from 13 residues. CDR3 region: CASSPRRFTEAFF. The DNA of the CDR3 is TGTGCCAGCAGTCCACGTCGGTTTACTGAAGCTTTCTTT.

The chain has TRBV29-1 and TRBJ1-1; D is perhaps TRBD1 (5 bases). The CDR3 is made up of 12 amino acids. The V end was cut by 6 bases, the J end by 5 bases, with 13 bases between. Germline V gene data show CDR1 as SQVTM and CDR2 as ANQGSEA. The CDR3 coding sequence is TGCAGCGTCGCAGGGTGGCGGACTGAAGCTTTCTTT. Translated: CSVAGWRTEAFF.

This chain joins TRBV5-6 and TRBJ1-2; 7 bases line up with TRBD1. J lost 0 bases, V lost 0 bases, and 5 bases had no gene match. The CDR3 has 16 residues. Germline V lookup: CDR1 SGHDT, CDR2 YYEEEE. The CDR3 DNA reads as TGTGCCAGCAGCTTGGTGGACAGGCAATCTAACTATGGCTACACCTTC. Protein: CASSLVDRQSNYGYTF.

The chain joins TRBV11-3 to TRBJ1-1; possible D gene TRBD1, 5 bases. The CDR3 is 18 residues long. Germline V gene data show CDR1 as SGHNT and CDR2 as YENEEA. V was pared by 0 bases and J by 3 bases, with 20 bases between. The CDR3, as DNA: TGTGCCAGCAGCTTAGACCCGGCATGGGGGGGATGGGACACTGAAGCTTTCTTT. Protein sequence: CASSLDPAWGGWDTEAFF.

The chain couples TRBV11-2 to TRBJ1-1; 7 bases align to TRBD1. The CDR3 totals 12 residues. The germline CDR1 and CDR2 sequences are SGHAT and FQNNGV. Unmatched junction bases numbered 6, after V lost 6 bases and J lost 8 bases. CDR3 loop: CASRLKGQEAFF. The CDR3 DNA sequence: TGTGCCAGCAGATTGAAGGGACAGGAAGCTTTCTTT. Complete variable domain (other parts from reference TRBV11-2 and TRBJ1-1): EAGVAQSPRYKIIEKRQSVAFWCNPISGHATLYWYQQILGQGPKLLIQFQNNGVVDDSQLPKDRFSAERLKGVDSTLKIQPAKLEDSAVYLCASRLKGQEAFFGQGTRLTVV.

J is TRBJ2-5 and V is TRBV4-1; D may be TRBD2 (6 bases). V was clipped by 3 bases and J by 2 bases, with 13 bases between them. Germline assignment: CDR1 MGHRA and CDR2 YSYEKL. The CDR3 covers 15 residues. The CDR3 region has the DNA TGCGCCAGCAGCCAGTCGGGAGTCGGACAAGAGACCCAGTACTTC. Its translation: CASSQSGVGQETQYF.

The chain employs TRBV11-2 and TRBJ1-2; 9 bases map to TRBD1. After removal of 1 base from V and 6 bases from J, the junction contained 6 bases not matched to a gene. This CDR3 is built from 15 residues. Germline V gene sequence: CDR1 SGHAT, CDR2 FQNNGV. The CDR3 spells CASSLVWDRAHGYTF. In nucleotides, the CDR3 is TGTGCCAGCAGCTTAGTATGGGACAGGGCCCATGGCTACACCTTC.

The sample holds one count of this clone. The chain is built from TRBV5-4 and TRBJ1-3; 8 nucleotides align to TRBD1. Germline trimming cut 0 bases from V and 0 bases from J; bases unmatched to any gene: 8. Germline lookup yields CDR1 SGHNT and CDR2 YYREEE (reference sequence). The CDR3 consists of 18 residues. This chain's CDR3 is CASSLDQNRGSSGNTIYF. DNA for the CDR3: TGTGCCAGCAGCTTGGACCAAAACAGGGGGAGCTCTGGAAACACCATATATTTT.

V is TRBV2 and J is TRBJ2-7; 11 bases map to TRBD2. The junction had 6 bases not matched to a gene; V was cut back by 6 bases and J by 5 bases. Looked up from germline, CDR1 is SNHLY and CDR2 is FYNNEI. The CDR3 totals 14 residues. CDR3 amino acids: CASRSSGRANEQYF. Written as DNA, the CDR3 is TGTGCCAGCAGGAGTAGCGGGAGGGCGAACGAGCAGTACTTC.

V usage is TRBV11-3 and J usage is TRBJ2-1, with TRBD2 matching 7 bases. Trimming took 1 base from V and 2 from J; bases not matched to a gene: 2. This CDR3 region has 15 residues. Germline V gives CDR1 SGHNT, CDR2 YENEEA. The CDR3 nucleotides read TGTGCCAGCAGCTTAGCGGGAGGCACCTACAATGAGCAGTTCTTC. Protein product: CASSLAGGTYNEQFF.

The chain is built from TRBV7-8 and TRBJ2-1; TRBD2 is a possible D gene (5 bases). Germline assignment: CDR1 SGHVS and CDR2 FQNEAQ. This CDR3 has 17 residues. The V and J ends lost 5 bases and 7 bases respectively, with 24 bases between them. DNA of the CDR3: TGTGCCAGCAGCATAGGTACCGAGACTATCTTTCAAAATGAGCAGTTCTTC. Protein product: CASSIGTETIFQNEQFF.

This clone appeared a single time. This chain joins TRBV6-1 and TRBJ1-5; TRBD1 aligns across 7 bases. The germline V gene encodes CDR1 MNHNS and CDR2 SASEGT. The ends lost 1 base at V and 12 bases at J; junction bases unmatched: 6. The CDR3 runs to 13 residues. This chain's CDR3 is CASSEGRGRRQHF. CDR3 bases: TGTGCCAGCAGTGAAGGTAGGGGGCGGCGCCAGCATTTT.

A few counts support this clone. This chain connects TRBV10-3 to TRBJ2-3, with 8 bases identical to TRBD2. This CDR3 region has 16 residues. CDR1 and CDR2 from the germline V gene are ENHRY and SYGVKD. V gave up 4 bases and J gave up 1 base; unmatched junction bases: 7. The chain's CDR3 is CAISAAGGGGTDTQYF. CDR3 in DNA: TGTGCCATCAGTGCGGCGGGGGGCGGGGGCACAGATACGCAGTATTTT.